These 3 T cell receptor beta chains were all obtained from the same sample, sequenced in a study of regulatory T cells in long-lasting Graves disease. Construction of TCR beta libraries relied on iRepertoire HTBI primers and on Arm-PCR targeting CDR3 regions. TCRdb re-analysed the multiplex PCR reads in MiXCR, keeping a single row per CDR3 protein. The sample holds 450,000 to 700,000 distinct CDR3 sequences; about 13% are singletons and the top ten take more than 8.5%. Time point reported: newly diagnosed GD, antithyroid drugs for less than 3 months. RNA from PBMCs was the source of the TCR library. The same data also contributed to another study, on T cells in Graves' hyperthyroidism and ophthalmopathy.

The input for sequencing was peripheral blood mononuclear cells (PBMCs), taken at new diagnosis, from a patient treated with antithyroid drugs. Receptors were obtained from a man aged 30 to 39 with Graves disease.

This clonotype came up many times. The chain is built from TRBV7-9 and TRBJ1-5; the D is unclear. The CDR3 runs to 15 residues. V shed 3 bases and J shed 2 bases, with 11 bases lying between them. Germline V gene data show CDR1 as SEHNR and CDR2 as FQNEAQ (reference sequence). The CDR3 bases are TGTGCCAGCAGCTTCTCCGGAGGAGGCAATCAGCCCCAGCATTTT. Protein: CASSFSGGGNQPQHF.

This clonotype showed up many times. V and J are TRBV6-1 and TRBJ2-2; D is unclear. This CDR3 is built from 14 residues. The V and J ends lost 3 bases and 14 bases respectively, with 19 bases between them. Germline V gives CDR1 MNHNS, CDR2 SASEGT. The CDR3 protein is CASSDMFGFSQLFF. The CDR3 DNA is TGTGCCAGCAGTGATATGTTTGGGTTTTCCCAACTGTTTTTT.

For the CDR3, the DNA is TGTGCCTGGAGTGTACGCGGTAGGGGGGTGAACACTGAAGCTTTCTTT. It encodes CAWSVRGRGVNTEAFF. The chain carries TRBV30 and TRBJ1-1, with D possibly being TRBD1 (6 bases). Germline CDR1 and CDR2: GTSNPN and SVGIG (reference sequence). V was shortened by 0 bases and J by 0 bases, with 14 bases between the two germline ends. The CDR3 is 16 amino acids. The entire variable domain, with the rest obtained from reference TRBV30 and TRBJ1-1, is as follows: SQTIHQWPATLVQPVGSPLSLECTVEGTSNPNLYWYRQAAGRGLQLLFYSVGIGQISSEVPQNLSASRPQDRQFILSSKKLLLSDSGFYLCAWSVRGRGVNTEAFFGQGTRLTVV.